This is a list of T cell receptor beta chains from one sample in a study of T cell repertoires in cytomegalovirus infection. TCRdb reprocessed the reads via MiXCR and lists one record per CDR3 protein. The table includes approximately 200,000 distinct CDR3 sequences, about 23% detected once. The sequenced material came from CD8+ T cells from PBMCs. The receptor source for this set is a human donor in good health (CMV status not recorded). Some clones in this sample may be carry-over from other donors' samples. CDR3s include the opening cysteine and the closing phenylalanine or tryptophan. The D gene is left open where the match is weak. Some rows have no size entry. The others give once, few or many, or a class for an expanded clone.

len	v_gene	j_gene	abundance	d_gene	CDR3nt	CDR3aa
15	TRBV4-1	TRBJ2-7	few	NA	TGCGCCAGCAGCCAAGATCAGATGGGGGGCTACGAGCAGTACTTC	CASSQDQMGGYEQYF
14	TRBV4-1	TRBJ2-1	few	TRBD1	TGCGCCAGCAGCCAAGATGCAGGGGGCAATGAGCAGTTCTTC	CASSQDAGGNEQFF
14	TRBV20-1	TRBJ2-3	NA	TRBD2	TGCAGTGCAGGGGGACTAGCGAGCTCAGATACGCAGTATTTT	CSAGGLASSDTQYF
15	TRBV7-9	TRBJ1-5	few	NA	TGTGCCAGCAGCTTTGGGGTCTCGGGGGATCAGCCCCAGCATTTT	CASSFGVSGDQPQHF
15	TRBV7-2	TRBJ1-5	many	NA	TGTGCCAGCAGCTTGACAGCGTTGGACAATCAGCCCCAGCATTTT	CASSLTALDNQPQHF
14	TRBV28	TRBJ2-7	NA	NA	TGTGCCAGCAGCGACGGTCCTGCTCTCTACGAGCAGTACTTC	CASSDGPALYEQYF
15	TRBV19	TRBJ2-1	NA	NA	TGTGCCAGTAGTATAGGTGGCTGGAAGGACAATGAGCAGTTCTTC	CASSIGGWKDNEQFF
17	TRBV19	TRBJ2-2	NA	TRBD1	TGTGCCAGTAGTATCCTGGGACAGGGGCCTTCGGGCGGGGAGCTGTTTTTT	CASSILGQGPSGGELFF
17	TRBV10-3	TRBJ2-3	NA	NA	TGTGCCATCAGTGAGTCGTTGGTCAGGAGCTACACAGATACGCAGTATTTT	CAISESLVRSYTDTQYF
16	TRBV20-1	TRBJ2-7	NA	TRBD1	TGCAGTACTAGAGATACCGCCGGGACAGGGGCCTACGAGCAGTACTTC	CSTRDTAGTGAYEQYF
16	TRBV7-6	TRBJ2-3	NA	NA	TGTGCCAGCAGCTTAGAGTCGGGAGAGGGTCTTTATACGCAGTATTTT	CASSLESGEGLYTQYF
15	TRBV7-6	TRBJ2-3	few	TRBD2	TGTGCCAGCAGCCCCCAGCGGGGGGGAGCAGATACGCAGTATTTT	CASSPQRGGADTQYF
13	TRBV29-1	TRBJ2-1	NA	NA	TGCAGCGTTGCAGGGCTAACCTACAATGAGCAGTTCTTC	CSVAGLTYNEQFF
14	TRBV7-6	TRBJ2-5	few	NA	TGTGCCAGCAGCTTAGGAACGGGGCGGGAGACCCAGTACTTC	CASSLGTGRETQYF
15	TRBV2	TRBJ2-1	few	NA	TGTGCCAGCAGTCCAGGGTACAGCTCCTACAATGAGCAGTTCTTC	CASSPGYSSYNEQFF
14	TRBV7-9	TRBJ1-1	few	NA	TGTGCCAGCAGCCCTCGCAGGGAGGACACTGAAGCTTTCTTT	CASSPRREDTEAFF